Below, one T cell receptor beta chain is given with its context. Its target is not known. These data belong to a study of shared clonotypes between healthy human individuals. Study-level points and caveats: Blood was the only sampled material, and tissue repertoires likely differ.

Replicate PCRs run on unsorted PBMC used around 330 ng DNA, which was approximately 30,000 T cell genomes. The data were produced by immunoSEQ multiplex PCR, yet TCRdb's version contains in-frame clones alone and is incomplete. The table shows some 530,000 clones, with almost 80% occurring only once. J was trimmed by 2 bases and V by 4 bases; bases with no gene match: 7. Looked up from germline, CDR1 is LNHDA and CDR2 is SQIVND (reference sequence). The CDR3 consists of 17 residues. V gene TRBV19 combines with J gene TRBJ2-7, with 14 nucleotides matching TRBD2. Material for sequencing was PBMCs. This receptor was obtained from a woman aged 40 to 50 in good health. Some clones in this sample may be carry-over from other donors' samples. The CDR3 DNA reads TGTGCCAGTAGTAGGGGACTAGCGGGAGTGGAGGCCTACGAGCAGTACTTC. This translates into CASSRGLAGVEAYEQYF.